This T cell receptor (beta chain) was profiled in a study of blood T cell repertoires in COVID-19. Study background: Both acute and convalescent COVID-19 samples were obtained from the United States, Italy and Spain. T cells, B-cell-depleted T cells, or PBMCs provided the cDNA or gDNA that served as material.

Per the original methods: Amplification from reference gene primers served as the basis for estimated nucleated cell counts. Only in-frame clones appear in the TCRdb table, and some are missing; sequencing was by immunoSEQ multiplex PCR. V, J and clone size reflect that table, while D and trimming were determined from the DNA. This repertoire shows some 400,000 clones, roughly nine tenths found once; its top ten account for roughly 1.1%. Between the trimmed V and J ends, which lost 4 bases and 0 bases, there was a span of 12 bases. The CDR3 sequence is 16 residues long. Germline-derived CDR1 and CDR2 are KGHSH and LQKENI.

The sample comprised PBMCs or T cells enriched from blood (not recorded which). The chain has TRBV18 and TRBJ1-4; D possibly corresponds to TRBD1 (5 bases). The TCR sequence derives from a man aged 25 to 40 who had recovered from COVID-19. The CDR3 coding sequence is TGTGCCAGCTCACGATCGTGGGGGGCAACTAATGAAAAACTGTTTTTT. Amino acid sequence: CASSRSWGATNEKLFF.